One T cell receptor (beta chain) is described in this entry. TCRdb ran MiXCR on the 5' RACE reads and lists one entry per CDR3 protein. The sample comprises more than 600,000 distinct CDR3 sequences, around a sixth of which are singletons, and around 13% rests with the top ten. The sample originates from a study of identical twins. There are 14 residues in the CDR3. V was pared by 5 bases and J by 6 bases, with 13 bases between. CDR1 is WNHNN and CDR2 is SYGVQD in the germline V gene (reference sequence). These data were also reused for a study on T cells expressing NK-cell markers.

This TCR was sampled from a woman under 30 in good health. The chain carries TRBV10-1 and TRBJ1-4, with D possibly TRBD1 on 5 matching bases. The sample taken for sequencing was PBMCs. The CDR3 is CASSKSGGDEKLFF. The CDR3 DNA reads TGCGCCAGCAGTAAATCGGGAGGGGATGAAAAACTGTTTTTT.